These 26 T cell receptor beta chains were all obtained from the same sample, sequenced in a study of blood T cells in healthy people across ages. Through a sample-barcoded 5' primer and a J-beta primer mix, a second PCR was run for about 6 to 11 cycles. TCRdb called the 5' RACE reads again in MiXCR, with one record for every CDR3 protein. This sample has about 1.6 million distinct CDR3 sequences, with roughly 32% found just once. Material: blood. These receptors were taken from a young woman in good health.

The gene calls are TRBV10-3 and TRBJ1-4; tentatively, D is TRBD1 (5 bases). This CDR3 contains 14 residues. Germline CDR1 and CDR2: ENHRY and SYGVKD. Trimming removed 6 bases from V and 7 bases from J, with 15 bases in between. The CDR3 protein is CAIRQDGTAEKLFF. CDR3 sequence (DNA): TGTGCCATCAGGCAAGACGGGACGGCTGAAAAACTGTTTTTT.

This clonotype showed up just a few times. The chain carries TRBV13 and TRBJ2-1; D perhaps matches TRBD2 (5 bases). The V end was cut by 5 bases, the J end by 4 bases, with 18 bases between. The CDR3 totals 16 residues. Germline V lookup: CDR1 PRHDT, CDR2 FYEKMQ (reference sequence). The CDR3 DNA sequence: TGTGCCAGCAGCCCGCGGGTAGCAGGAACTTACAATGAGCAGTTCTTC. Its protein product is CASSPRVAGTYNEQFF.

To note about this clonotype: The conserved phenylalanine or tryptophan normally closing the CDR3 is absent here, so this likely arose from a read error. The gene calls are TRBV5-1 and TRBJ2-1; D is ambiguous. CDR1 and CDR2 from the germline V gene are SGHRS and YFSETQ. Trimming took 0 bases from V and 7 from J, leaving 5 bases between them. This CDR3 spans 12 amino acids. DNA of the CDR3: TGCGCCAGCAGCTTGGTTTCAAATGAGCAGTTCGTC. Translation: CASSLVSNEQFV.

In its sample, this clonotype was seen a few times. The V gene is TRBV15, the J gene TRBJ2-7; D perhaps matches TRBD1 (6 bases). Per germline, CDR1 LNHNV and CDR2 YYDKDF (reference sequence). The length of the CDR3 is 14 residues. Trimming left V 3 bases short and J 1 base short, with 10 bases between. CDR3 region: CATSREGQSYEQYF. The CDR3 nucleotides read TGTGCCACCAGCAGGGAAGGACAGTCCTACGAGCAGTACTTC.

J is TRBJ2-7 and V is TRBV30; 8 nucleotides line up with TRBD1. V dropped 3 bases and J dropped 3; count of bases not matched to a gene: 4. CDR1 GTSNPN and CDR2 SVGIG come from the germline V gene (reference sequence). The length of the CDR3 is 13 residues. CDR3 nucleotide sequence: TGTGCCTGGAGCATGACAGGGGACTACGAGCAGTACTTC. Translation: CAWSMTGDYEQYF.

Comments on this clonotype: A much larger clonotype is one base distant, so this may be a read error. The CDR3 coding sequence is TGTGCCACCAGTGACCATAGGACAGGGATCTACGAGAAGTACTTC. Encoded protein: CATSDHRTGIYEKYF. The chain uses TRBV24-1 and TRBJ2-7; 8 nucleotides match TRBD1. Germline assignment: CDR1 KGHDR and CDR2 SFDVKD. The CDR3 is made up of 15 amino acids.

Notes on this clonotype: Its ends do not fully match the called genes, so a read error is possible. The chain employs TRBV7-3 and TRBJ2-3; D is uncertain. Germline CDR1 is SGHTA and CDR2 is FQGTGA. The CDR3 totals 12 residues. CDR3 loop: CTSSSAGDTQYF. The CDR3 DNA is TGTACCAGCAGTTCCGCTGGGGATACGCAGTATTTT. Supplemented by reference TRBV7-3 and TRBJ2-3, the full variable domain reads GAGVSQTPSNKVTEKGKYVELRCDPISGHTALYWYRQSLGQGPEFLIYFQGTGAADDSGLPNDRFFAVRPEGSVSTLKIQRTERGDSAVYLCTSSSAGDTQYFGPGTRLTVL.

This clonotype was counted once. In DNA, the CDR3 is TGTGCCAGCAGCCCCGGACTAGCGGGGGGGGATGCGCAGTATTTT. Translated, it gives CASSPGLAGGDAQYF. V is TRBV3-1 and J is TRBJ2-3; TRBD2 aligns across 15 bases. This CDR3 has 15 residues. J lost 10 bases, V lost 4 bases, and 6 bases had no gene match. Germline-derived CDR1 and CDR2 are LGHDT and YNNKEL (reference sequence).

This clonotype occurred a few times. DNA for the CDR3: TGTGCCAGCAGTTTGGCCAACTTCTATGGCTACACCTTC. This gives the protein CASSLANFYGYTF. The chain combines TRBV27 with TRBJ1-2; D call uncertain. CDR3 length: 13 residues. Germline loops: CDR1 MNHEY, CDR2 SMNVEV (reference sequence). V lost 3 bases and J lost 4, with 9 bases in between.

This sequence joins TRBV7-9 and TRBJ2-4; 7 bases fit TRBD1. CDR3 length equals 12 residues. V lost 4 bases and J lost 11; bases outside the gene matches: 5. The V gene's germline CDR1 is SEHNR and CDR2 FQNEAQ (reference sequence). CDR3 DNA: TGTGCCAGCAGCTCGGGACAGTCTGTTCAGTACTTC. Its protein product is CASSSGQSVQYF.

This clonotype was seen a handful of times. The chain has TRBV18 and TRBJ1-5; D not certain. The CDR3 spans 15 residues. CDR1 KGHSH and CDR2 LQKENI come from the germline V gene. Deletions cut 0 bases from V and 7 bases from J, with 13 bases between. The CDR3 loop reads CASSPPGPLAQPQHF. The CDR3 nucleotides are TGTGCCAGCTCACCACCGGGCCCCCTAGCCCAGCCCCAGCATTTT. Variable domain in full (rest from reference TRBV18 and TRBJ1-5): NAGVMQNPRHLVRRRGQEARLRCSPMKGHSHVYWYRQLPEEGLKFMVYLQKENIIDESGMPKERFSAEFPKEGPSILRIQQVVRGDSAAYFCASSPPGPLAQPQHFGDGTRLSIL.

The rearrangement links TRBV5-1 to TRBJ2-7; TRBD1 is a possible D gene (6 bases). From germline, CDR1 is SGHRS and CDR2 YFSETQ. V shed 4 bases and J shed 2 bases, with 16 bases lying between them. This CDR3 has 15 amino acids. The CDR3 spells CASSQSGTPTYEQYF. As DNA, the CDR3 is TGCGCCAGCAGCCAATCCGGGACACCGACCTACGAGCAGTACTTC.

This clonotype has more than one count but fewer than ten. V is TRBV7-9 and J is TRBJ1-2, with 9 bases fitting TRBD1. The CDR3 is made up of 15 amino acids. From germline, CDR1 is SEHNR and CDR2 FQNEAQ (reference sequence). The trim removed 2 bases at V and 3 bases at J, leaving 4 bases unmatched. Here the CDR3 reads CASSLRDRVHYGYTF. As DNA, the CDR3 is TGTGCCAGCAGCTTAAGGGACAGGGTCCACTATGGCTACACCTTC.

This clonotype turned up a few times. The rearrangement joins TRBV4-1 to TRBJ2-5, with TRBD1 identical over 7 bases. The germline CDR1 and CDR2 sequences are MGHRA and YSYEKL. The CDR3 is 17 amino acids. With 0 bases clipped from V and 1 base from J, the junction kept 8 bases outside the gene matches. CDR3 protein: CASSQDSTGPFQETQYF. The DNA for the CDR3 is TGCGCCAGCAGCCAAGACTCGACAGGGCCTTTCCAAGAGACCCAGTACTTC.

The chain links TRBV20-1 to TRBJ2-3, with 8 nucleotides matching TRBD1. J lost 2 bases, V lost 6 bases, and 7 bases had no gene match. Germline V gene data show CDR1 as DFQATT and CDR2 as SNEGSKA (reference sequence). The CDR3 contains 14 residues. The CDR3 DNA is TGCAGTGCCCCCTTGGACAGGGTCACAGATACGCAGTATTTT. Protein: CSAPLDRVTDTQYF.

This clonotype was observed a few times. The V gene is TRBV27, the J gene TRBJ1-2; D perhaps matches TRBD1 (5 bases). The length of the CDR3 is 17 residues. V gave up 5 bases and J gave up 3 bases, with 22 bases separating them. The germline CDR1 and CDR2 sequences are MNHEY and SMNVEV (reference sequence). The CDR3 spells CASSRERAGRVDYGYTF. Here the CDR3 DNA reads TGTGCCAGCAGTCGGGAGCGGGCAGGGCGGGTTGACTATGGCTACACCTTC.

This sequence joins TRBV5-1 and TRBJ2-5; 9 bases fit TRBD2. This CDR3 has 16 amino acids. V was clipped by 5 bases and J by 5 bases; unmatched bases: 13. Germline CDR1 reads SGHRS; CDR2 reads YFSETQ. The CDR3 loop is CASRVLRGGAYETQYF. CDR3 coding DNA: TGCGCCAGCAGGGTCCTCCGCGGGGGGGCTTATGAGACCCAGTACTTC.

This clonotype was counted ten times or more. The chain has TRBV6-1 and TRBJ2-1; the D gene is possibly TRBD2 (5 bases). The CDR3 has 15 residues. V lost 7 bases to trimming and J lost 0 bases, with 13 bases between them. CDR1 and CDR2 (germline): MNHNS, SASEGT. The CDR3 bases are TGTGCCAGCACCCGAAGCGGTAGCTCCTACAATGAGCAGTTCTTC. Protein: CASTRSGSSYNEQFF.

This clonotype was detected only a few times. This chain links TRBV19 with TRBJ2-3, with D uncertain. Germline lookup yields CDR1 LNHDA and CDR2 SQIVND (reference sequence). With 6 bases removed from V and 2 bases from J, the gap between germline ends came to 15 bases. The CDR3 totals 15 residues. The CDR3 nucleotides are TGTGCCAGTAGAAACTTCAGCTGGTACACAGATACGCAGTATTTT. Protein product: CASRNFSWYTDTQYF.

CDR3 loop: CATSNRTGRNNQPQHF. CDR3 bases: TGTGCCACCAGCAACAGGACAGGGAGGAACAATCAGCCCCAGCATTTT. V and J are TRBV15 and TRBJ1-5; 8 bases align to TRBD1. CDR3 length: 16 residues. Per germline, CDR1 LNHNV and CDR2 YYDKDF (reference sequence). J lost 3 bases, V lost 4 bases, and 8 bases had no gene match.

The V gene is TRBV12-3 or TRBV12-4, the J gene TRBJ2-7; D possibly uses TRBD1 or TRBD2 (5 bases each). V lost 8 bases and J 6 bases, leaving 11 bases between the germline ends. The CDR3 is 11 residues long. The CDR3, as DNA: TGTGCCAGCGGGGGAGTAAGCGAGCAGTACTTC. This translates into CASGGVSEQYF.

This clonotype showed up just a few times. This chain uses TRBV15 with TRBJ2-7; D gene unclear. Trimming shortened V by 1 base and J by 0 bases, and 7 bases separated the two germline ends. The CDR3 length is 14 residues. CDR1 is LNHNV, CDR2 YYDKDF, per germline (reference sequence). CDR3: CATSRVSDSYEQYF. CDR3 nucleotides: TGTGCCACCAGCAGAGTCTCTGACTCCTACGAGCAGTACTTC.

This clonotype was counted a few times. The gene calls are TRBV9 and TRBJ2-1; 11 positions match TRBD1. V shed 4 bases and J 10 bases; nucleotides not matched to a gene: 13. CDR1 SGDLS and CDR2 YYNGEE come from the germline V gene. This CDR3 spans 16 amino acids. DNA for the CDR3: TGTGCCAGCAGCCCCCCGGGACAGGGGGTCCCCGGGGAGCAGTTCTTC. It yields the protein CASSPPGQGVPGEQFF.

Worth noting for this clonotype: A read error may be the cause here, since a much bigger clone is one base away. The CDR3, as DNA: TGCAGTGCTAGAGAAGCGGGACAAACCTACAATGAGCAGTACTTC. Translating gives CSAREAGQTYNEQYF. The V call is TRBV20-1, the J call TRBJ2-1; possible D gene TRBD2, 7 bases. The J call may be wrong; the DNA end is better matched by TRBJ2-7. Germline CDR1 is DFQATT and CDR2 is SNEGSKA (reference sequence). CDR3 length: 15 residues.

The CDR3 loop is CASSPEGHSALYGYTF. The CDR3 DNA reads as TGCGCCAGCAGCCCCGAAGGACACTCGGCTCTATATGGCTACACCTTC. This chain connects TRBV5-1 to TRBJ1-2, with D perhaps matching TRBD1 (5 bases). The CDR3 extends over 16 amino acids. Trimming removed 4 bases from V and 5 bases from J, with 21 bases in between. Germline CDR1 and CDR2: SGHRS and YFSETQ.

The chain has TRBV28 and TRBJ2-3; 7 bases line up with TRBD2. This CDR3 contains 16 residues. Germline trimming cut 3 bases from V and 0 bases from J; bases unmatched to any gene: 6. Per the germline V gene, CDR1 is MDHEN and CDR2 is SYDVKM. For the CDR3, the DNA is TGTGCCAGCAGTTTGTCTTTTAGCGGGAGCACAGATACGCAGTATTTT. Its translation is CASSLSFSGSTDTQYF. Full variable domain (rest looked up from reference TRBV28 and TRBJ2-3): DVKVTQSSRYLVKRTGEKVFLECVQDMDHENMFWYRQDPGLGLRLIYFSYDVKMKEKGDIPEGYSVSREKKERFSLILESASTNQTSMYLCASSLSFSGSTDTQYFGPGTRLTVL.